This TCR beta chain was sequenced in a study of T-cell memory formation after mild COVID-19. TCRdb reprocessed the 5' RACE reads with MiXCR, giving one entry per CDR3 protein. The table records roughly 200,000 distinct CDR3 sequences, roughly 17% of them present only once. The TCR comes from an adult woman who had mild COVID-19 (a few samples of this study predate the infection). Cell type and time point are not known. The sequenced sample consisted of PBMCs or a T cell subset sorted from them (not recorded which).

In nucleotides, the CDR3 is TGTGCCAGCAGTTACACACTAGCCACCGGGGAGCTGTTTTTT. It yields the protein CASSYTLATGELFF. This chain uses TRBV6-6 with TRBJ2-2; possible D gene TRBD2, 6 bases. CDR1 is MNHNY and CDR2 is SVGAGI in the germline V gene (reference sequence). CDR3 size: 14 residues. The V gene lost 2 bases and the J gene lost 4 bases, with 8 bases spanning the gap.